This TCR beta chain was sequenced for a study of blood T cell repertoires in COVID-19. Across the whole study: Acute-phase and convalescent COVID-19 samples originated in the United States, Italy and Spain.

This clone has a handful of counts. Original methodology: Counts of nucleated cells, estimated from reference gene primer amplification, were obtained. Method: immunoSEQ multiplex PCR; TCRdb's copy keeps in-frame clones and lacks some. That table gives V, J and clone size, and the DNA gave D and trimming. Among roughly 200,000 clones, roughly 88% were seen once, and the ten largest hold around 9%. For recovered donors of Cohort 3, there were two negative PCRs, clearance, or symptom resolution. Germline V gives CDR1 MNHEY, CDR2 SMNVEV (reference sequence). This CDR3 comprises 13 residues. This clonotype was obtained from a woman aged 25 to 39 who had recovered from COVID-19. The chain joins TRBV27 to TRBJ2-7; 7 nucleotides agree with TRBD2. The specimen was PBMCs or T cells enriched from blood (not recorded which). The CDR3 protein is CTTRAGTTYEQYF. In nucleotides, the CDR3 is TGTACGACGAGAGCGGGGACTACCTACGAGCAGTACTTC.